The clone carrying this T cell receptor (beta chain) was picked up a small number of times. Its antigen is currently unknown. This record comes from a study of cytomegalovirus exposure and HLA in healthy donors. The PCR was carried out with 60 Vbeta primers and 13 Jbeta primers. The data were produced by immunoSEQ multiplex PCR, yet TCRdb's version contains in-frame clones alone and is incomplete. Seen here are about 140,000 clones, roughly three quarters observed once, and the top ten hold about 0.91%. Study outcomes and limitations: The study designated roughly 160 TCR beta chains cytomegalovirus-associated.

Germline CDR1 MNHNS, CDR2 SASEGT. The CDR3 is 13 amino acids. Trimming removed 4 bases from V and 1 base from J, with 7 bases in between. Specimen: PBMCs. The chain carries TRBV6-1 and TRBJ1-1; D might be TRBD1 (5 bases). The clonotype originates from a man aged 18 to 35 in good health and CMV-seronegative. Here the CDR3 DNA reads TGTGCCAGCAGTGCAGGGAAGAACACTGAAGCTTTCTTT. Its protein product is CASSAGKNTEAFF.